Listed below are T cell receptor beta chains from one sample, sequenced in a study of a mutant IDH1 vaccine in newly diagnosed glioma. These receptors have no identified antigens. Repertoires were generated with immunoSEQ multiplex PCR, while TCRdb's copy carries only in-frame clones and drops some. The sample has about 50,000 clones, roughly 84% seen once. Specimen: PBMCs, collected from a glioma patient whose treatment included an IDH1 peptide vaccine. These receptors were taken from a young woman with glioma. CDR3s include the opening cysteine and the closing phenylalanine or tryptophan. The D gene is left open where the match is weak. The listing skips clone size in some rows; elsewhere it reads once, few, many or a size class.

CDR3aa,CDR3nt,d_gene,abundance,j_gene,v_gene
CASSRGTGGSYEQYF,TGTGCCAGCTCACGCGGGACAGGGGGGTCCTACGAGCAGTACTTC,TRBD1,.,TRBJ2-7,TRBV18
CASSQDLVGDRGYEQYF,TGCGCCAGCAGCCAAGATCTAGTAGGGGACAGGGGATACGAGCAGTACTTC,TRBD1,.,TRBJ2-7,TRBV4-3
CASSESRDRSNEQYF,TGTGCCAGCAGTGAATCACGGGACAGGTCCAACGAGCAGTACTTC,TRBD1,.,TRBJ2-7,TRBV25-1
CASSYSRGTEAFF,TGTGCCAGCAGTTACTCGCGGGGCACTGAAGCTTTCTTT,.,.,TRBJ1-1,TRBV6-5
CASSQRLGVEAFF,TGTGCCAGCAGCCAGAGACTCGGGGTCGAAGCTTTCTTT,.,.,TRBJ1-1,TRBV4-2
CASSQDLGSSGNTIYF,TGCGCCAGCAGCCAAGATCTTGGGAGCTCTGGAAACACCATATATTTT,.,.,TRBJ1-3,TRBV4-1
CASSTPGPRETQYF,TGTGCCAGCAGCACCCCTGGACCTAGGGAGACCCAGTACTTC,.,.,TRBJ2-5,TRBV7-9
CASSQDRSGGETQYF,TGCGCCAGCAGCCAAGATCGTAGCGGGGGGGAGACCCAGTACTTC,TRBD2,.,TRBJ2-5,TRBV4-1
CASSLSTDTQYF,TGCGCCAGCAGCTTATCCACAGATACGCAGTATTTT,.,.,TRBJ2-3,TRBV5-1
CASSDRSGASTDTQYF,TGTGCCAGCAGTGACCGTAGCGGGGCCAGCACAGATACGCAGTATTTT,TRBD2,.,TRBJ2-3,TRBV6-4
CASSLGRDRGTETQYF,TGTGCCAGCAGCTTAGGTCGGGACAGGGGTACAGAGACCCAGTACTTC,TRBD1,once,TRBJ2-5,TRBV7-2
CASREVVLAGISTDTQYF,TGTGCCAGTCGGGAGGTTGTACTAGCGGGCATCAGCACAGATACGCAGTATTTT,TRBD2,.,TRBJ2-3,TRBV2
CASSTPGQGYEQYF,TGTGCCAGCAGCACCCCGGGACAGGGCTACGAGCAGTACTTC,TRBD1,once,TRBJ2-7,TRBV11-2
CASSISGGAQEQYF,TGTGCCAGCAGCATCAGTGGCGGGGCCCAGGAGCAGTACTTC,.,.,TRBJ2-7,TRBV7-3
CASSLFEGDKNGYTF,TGCGCCAGCAGCTTGTTTGAGGGGGACAAGAATGGCTACACCTTC,.,.,TRBJ1-2,TRBV5-1
CASSQTGLAGGNEQFF,TGTGCCAGCAGCCAAACGGGACTAGCGGGAGGGAATGAGCAGTTCTTC,TRBD2,.,TRBJ2-1,TRBV14
CASSSLDRSHYEQYF,TGTGCCAGCAGCTCCCTAGACAGGAGCCATTACGAGCAGTACTTC,.,.,TRBJ2-7,TRBV5-4
CASSSGTVGHF,TGCGCCAGCAGCTCCGGGACGGTAGGGCATTTT,.,.,TRBJ2-3,TRBV5-1
CASSLAWTGINSPLHF,TGTGCCAGCAGCTTAGCTTGGACAGGGATTAATTCACCCCTCCACTTT,TRBD1,.,TRBJ1-6,TRBV11-2
CASSQEGRGGYYGYTF,TGTGCCAGCAGCCAAGAGGGGAGGGGGGGCTACTATGGCTACACCTTC,.,.,TRBJ1-2,TRBV4-2
CASSRQGTSSYEQYF,TGTGCCAGCAGTAGACAGGGGACAAGCTCCTACGAGCAGTACTTC,TRBD1,.,TRBJ2-7,TRBV27
CASSPPRWPLFYGYTF,TGTGCCAGCAGCCCGCCGAGATGGCCCCTTTTCTATGGCTACACCTTC,.,.,TRBJ1-2,TRBV11-2
CASSEGQLNQPQHF,TGTGCCAGCAGTGAAGGACAGCTAAATCAGCCCCAGCATTTT,.,.,TRBJ1-5,TRBV2
CSVDRGFYGYTF,TGCAGCGTTGACAGGGGCTTCTATGGCTACACCTTC,.,.,TRBJ1-2,TRBV29-1
CAGNGGTSTDTQYF,TGTGCCGGGAACGGGGGGACTAGCACAGATACGCAGTATTTT,TRBD2,.,TRBJ2-3,TRBV30
CAISDVGRLAYEQYF,TGTGCCATCAGTGACGTTGGACGGTTAGCCTACGAGCAGTACTTC,.,few,TRBJ2-7,TRBV10-3
CARSTTNRVGDTEAFF,TGTGCCAGAAGCACGACGAACAGGGTGGGGGACACTGAAGCTTTCTTT,.,.,TRBJ1-1,TRBV5-3
CASSTSKRGNQPQHF,TGTGCCAGCAGCACGAGCAAAAGAGGCAATCAGCCCCAGCATTTT,.,.,TRBJ1-5,TRBV21-1
CATASGPGNTIYF,TGTGCCACCGCGTCAGGGCCTGGAAACACCATATATTTT,.,.,TRBJ1-3,TRBV19
CASSTGTANQPQHF,TGTGCCAGCAGTACCGGGACAGCTAATCAGCCCCAGCATTTT,TRBD1,once,TRBJ1-5,TRBV6-5
CASRSDRGRTEAFF,TGTGCCAGCAGGTCTGACAGGGGGCGAACTGAAGCTTTCTTT,TRBD1,.,TRBJ1-1,TRBV6-6
CASSVGGLVTEAFF,TGTGCCAGCAGCGTAGGCGGGTTGGTCACTGAAGCTTTCTTT,.,.,TRBJ1-1,TRBV9
CASSARDRDYEQYF,TGTGCCAGTAGTGCCCGGGACAGGGACTACGAGCAGTACTTC,TRBD1,.,TRBJ2-7,TRBV19
CASSSGSLTGELFF,TGTGCCAGCAGCTCCGGGTCGCTGACCGGGGAGCTGTTTTTT,.,.,TRBJ2-2,TRBV7-9
CASSMRAPGELFF,TGTGCCAGTAGTATGCGGGCGCCTGGGGAGCTGTTTTTT,.,.,TRBJ2-2,TRBV19
CASTLGGEQYF,TGCGCCAGCACCCTAGGGGGCGAGCAGTACTTC,.,.,TRBJ2-7,TRBV5-1
CASRTGLQKLFF,TGTGCCAGTAGGACAGGGCTGCAGAAACTGTTTTTT,TRBD1,few,TRBJ1-4,TRBV19
CASSQGSGRSYNEQFF,TGCGCCAGCAGCCAGGGTAGCGGGAGAAGCTACAATGAGCAGTTCTTC,TRBD2,.,TRBJ2-1,TRBV4-1
CASSSRISYGYTF,TGTGCCAGTAGTTCCAGGATAAGCTATGGCTACACCTTC,.,.,TRBJ1-2,TRBV19
CASSLQGSYGYTF,TGTGCCAGCAGCTTACAGGGTTCTTATGGCTACACCTTC,.,.,TRBJ1-2,TRBV2
CASSMGGILGTDTQYF,TGTGCCAGCAGCATGGGAGGGATCTTGGGGACAGATACGCAGTATTTT,TRBD2,once,TRBJ2-3,TRBV5-6
CASRESGGAEAFF,TGTGCCAGCAGGGAAAGTGGGGGCGCTGAAGCTTTCTTT,.,once,TRBJ1-1,TRBV6-1